A single sample gave rise to the 28 T cell receptor beta chains below, sequenced in a study of blood T cell repertoires in COVID-19. The data were produced by immunoSEQ multiplex PCR, yet TCRdb's version contains in-frame clones alone and is incomplete. Here the sample spans roughly 130,000 clones, under 95% being singletons. Sequencing was performed on peripheral blood. Receptors were obtained from a man in his 60s with COVID-19, enrolled during active disease.

The chain joins TRBV19 to TRBJ1-4; no clear D gene. Germline CDR1 LNHDA, CDR2 SQIVND (reference sequence). This CDR3 is built from 15 residues. V was trimmed by 1 base and J by 6 bases, leaving 12 bases between them. The CDR3 loop is CASSIGPGTYEKLFF. CDR3 coding DNA: TGTGCCAGTAGTATAGGCCCGGGAACCTATGAAAAACTGTTTTTT.

The V call is TRBV7-2, the J call TRBJ2-3, with 13 positions matching TRBD2. The CDR3 has 16 amino acids. V was clipped by 6 bases and J by 4 bases; unmatched bases: 7. From germline, CDR1 is SGHTA and CDR2 FQGNSA. The chain's CDR3 is CASSQRLAGGADTQYF. CDR3 nucleotides: TGTGCCAGCAGTCAACGACTAGCGGGAGGAGCAGATACGCAGTATTTT. The variable domain in full, with the rest retrieved from reference TRBV7-2 and TRBJ2-3, is GAGVSQSPSNKVTEKGKDVELRCDPISGHTALYWYRQSLGQGLEFLIYFQGNSAPDKSGLPSDRFSAERTGGSVSTLTIQRTQQEDSAVYLCASSQRLAGGADTQYFGPGTRLTVL.

The chain combines TRBV11-2 with TRBJ1-2; D is perhaps TRBD1 (5 bases). The V and J ends lost 0 bases and 4 bases respectively, with 24 bases between them. The CDR3 runs to 19 residues. Germline-derived CDR1 and CDR2 are SGHAT and FQNNGV. The CDR3: CASSLDRVRERDPGYGYTF. CDR3 in DNA: TGTGCCAGCAGCTTAGATCGTGTCAGGGAAAGAGACCCGGGCTATGGCTACACCTTC.

The chain employs TRBV9 and TRBJ2-4, with TRBD1 matching 9 bases. Germline CDR1 is SGDLS and CDR2 is YYNGEE. J gave up 10 bases and V 0 bases, and 2 bases lay outside the gene matches. The CDR3 is 13 amino acids. The CDR3 bases are TGTGCCAGCAGCGTAGAACAGGGGGCAATTCAGTACTTC. Its protein is CASSVEQGAIQYF.

The genes are TRBV9 and TRBJ1-2, with 8 bases that match TRBD1. CDR1 and CDR2 from the germline V gene are SGDLS and YYNGEE. Losses at the gene ends were 3 bases for V and 8 bases for J; bases not matched to a gene: 12. The CDR3 runs to 15 residues. The CDR3 sequence is CASSESVGQGPGYTF. The CDR3 DNA sequence: TGTGCCAGCAGCGAGTCCGTAGGACAGGGCCCCGGCTACACCTTC. Combining the CDR3 with reference TRBV9 and TRBJ1-2 gives the whole variable domain DSGVTQTPKHLITATGQRVTLRCSPRSGDLSVYWYQQSLDQGLQFLIQYYNGEERAKGNILERFSAQQFPDLHSELNLSSLELGDSALYFCASSESVGQGPGYTFGSGTRLTVV.

CDR3 sequence reads: CASSRQGNPDYGYTF. CDR3 bases: TGTGCCAGCAGCCGACAGGGCAACCCGGACTATGGCTACACCTTC. V and J are TRBV6-2 or TRBV6-3 and TRBJ1-2; 7 positions match TRBD1. The CDR3 sequence is 15 residues long. Germline trimming cut 6 bases from V and 3 bases from J; bases unmatched to any gene: 10. CDR1 and CDR2 (germline): MNHEY, SVGEGT.

This chain joins TRBV19 and TRBJ1-2, with TRBD1 matching 7 bases. Trimming cost V 4 bases and J 5 bases; bases outside gene matches: 1. The CDR3 covers 12 residues. The germline gives CDR1 LNHDA, CDR2 SQIVND (reference sequence). The CDR3 loop reads CASSRQGYGYTF. As DNA, the CDR3 is TGTGCCAGTAGTAGACAGGGTTATGGCTACACCTTC.

V is TRBV15 and J is TRBJ2-1; 8 positions agree with TRBD2. The V gene's germline CDR1 is LNHNV and CDR2 YYDKDF (reference sequence). Trimming removed 3 bases from V and 4 bases from J; junction bases left unmatched: 8. The CDR3 totals 16 residues. Here the CDR3 DNA reads TGTGCCACCAGCAGGACGGGGGGGCGAGGATACAATGAGCAGTTCTTC. The encoded protein is CATSRTGGRGYNEQFF.

The chain recombines TRBV7-9 with TRBJ1-5, with 8 bases lining up with TRBD1. V shed 5 bases, J shed 6 bases, and the junction held 3 bases outside the gene matches. The CDR3 has 13 residues. CDR1 is SEHNR and CDR2 is FQNEAQ in the germline V gene (reference sequence). The chain's CDR3 is CASSTDRVQPQHF. The CDR3 DNA reads TGTGCCAGCAGCACGGACAGGGTTCAGCCCCAGCATTTT.

The rearrangement links TRBV11-2 to TRBJ2-7, with D possibly matching TRBD1 (5 bases). Germline lookup yields CDR1 SGHAT and CDR2 FQNNGV. V dropped 7 bases and J dropped 7 bases, with 17 bases sitting between them. The CDR3 loop spans 13 amino acids. The CDR3 region is CASNSLVGREQYF. CDR3 sequence (DNA): TGTGCCAGCAACTCCCTTGTGGGGCGTGAGCAGTACTTC.

The V and J genes are TRBV5-1 and TRBJ2-1; D remains ambiguous. This CDR3 comprises 14 residues. The V end lost 0 bases, the J end lost 5 bases, and 9 bases lay between the germline ends. Germline V gene data show CDR1 as SGHRS and CDR2 as YFSETQ. The CDR3 loop reads CASSLGQVNNEQFF. In DNA form, the CDR3 reads TGCGCCAGCAGCTTGGGGCAGGTCAACAATGAGCAGTTCTTC.

V and J are TRBV7-9 and TRBJ2-3, with TRBD1 matching over 8 bases. V shed 4 bases, J shed 4 bases, and the junction held 7 bases outside the gene matches. The germline CDR1 and CDR2 sequences are SEHNR and FQNEAQ (reference sequence). This CDR3 has 15 amino acids. The CDR3 region is CASSSHDRGPDTQYF. CDR3 bases: TGTGCCAGCAGCTCCCACGACAGGGGCCCAGATACGCAGTATTTT.

This chain connects TRBV2 to TRBJ2-3; TRBD1 agrees at 7 bases. The CDR3 runs to 14 residues. Germline V lookup: CDR1 SNHLY, CDR2 FYNNEI. J lost 2 bases, V lost 7 bases, and 6 bases had no gene match. CDR3: CASTKQGSTDTQYF. The DNA for the CDR3 is TGTGCCAGCACCAAACAGGGGTCCACAGATACGCAGTATTTT.

The chain has TRBV6-2 or TRBV6-3 and TRBJ1-5, with 9 bases matching TRBD1. Germline V CDR1 and CDR2: MNHEY, SVGEGT. V dropped 2 bases and J dropped 5; count of bases not matched to a gene: 4. The CDR3 sequence is 15 residues long. DNA for the CDR3: TGTGCCAGCAGTTACGGGGACAGGGAGGATCAGCCCCAGCATTTT. Translating gives CASSYGDREDQPQHF.

The chain couples TRBV6-2 or TRBV6-3 to TRBJ1-1; 8 bases map to TRBD1. J lost 0 bases, V lost 2 bases, and 5 bases had no gene match. Looked up from germline, CDR1 is MNHEY and CDR2 is SVGEGT. The CDR3 is 16 amino acids. The CDR3 sequence: CASSYLDRGMNTEAFF. The CDR3 DNA follows: TGTGCCAGCAGTTACCTTGACAGGGGCATGAACACTGAAGCTTTCTTT.

The J gene is TRBJ1-1, the V gene TRBV19; D is perhaps TRBD1 (5 bases). Germline CDR1 reads LNHDA; CDR2 reads SQIVND (reference sequence). CDR3 size: 14 residues. V dropped 5 bases and J dropped 0 bases, with 10 bases sitting between them. The CDR3 region is CASSLDTMNTEAFF. CDR3 sequence (DNA): TGTGCCAGTAGTTTGGACACCATGAACACTGAAGCTTTCTTT.

This chain uses TRBV24-1 with TRBJ1-2; possible D gene TRBD1, 5 bases. Germline V gives CDR1 KGHDR, CDR2 SFDVKD. V was shortened by 10 bases and J by 2 bases, with 10 bases between the two germline ends. The CDR3 sequence is 12 residues long. Written as DNA, the CDR3 is TGTGCCACTGGGGGGGGGAACTATGGCTACACCTTC. Translation gives CATGGGNYGYTF.

The chain couples TRBV11-2 to TRBJ1-4; D unclear. The CDR3 extends over 14 amino acids. The germline CDR1 and CDR2 sequences are SGHAT and FQNNGV. V dropped 0 bases and J dropped 7 bases, with 9 bases sitting between them. The CDR3 nucleotides read TGTGCCAGCAGCTTAGACGGGAGTAGTGAAAAACTGTTTTTT. Its protein is CASSLDGSSEKLFF.

The chain uses TRBV13 and TRBJ1-6, with D unclear. The V gene lost 4 bases and the J gene lost 5 bases, with 9 bases spanning the gap. This CDR3 is 14 amino acids long. CDR1 and CDR2 (germline): PRHDT, FYEKMQ (reference sequence). This CDR3 is CASSWTLDNSPLHF. DNA for the CDR3: TGTGCCAGCAGCTGGACTCTCGATAATTCACCCCTCCACTTT.

This clone was seen a single time. This sequence joins TRBV19 and TRBJ2-1; the match to TRBD2 covers 12 bases. Germline CDR1 LNHDA, CDR2 SQIVND (reference sequence). The CDR3 consists of 15 residues. The V segment lost 7 bases and the J segment 6 bases; nucleotides outside the gene matches: 7. The CDR3 DNA reads TGTGCCAGTACCACACTAGCGGGAGGCCCCAATGAGCAGTTCTTC. Protein sequence: CASTTLAGGPNEQFF.

This clone was counted a single time. The CDR3: CASSSRQPEAFF. The CDR3 bases are TGTGCCAGCAGCTCTAGGCAGCCTGAAGCTTTCTTT. The chain has TRBV11-3 and TRBJ1-1; D call uncertain. V was clipped by 4 bases and J by 6 bases, with 9 bases between them. The V gene's germline CDR1 is SGHNT and CDR2 YENEEA. This CDR3 has 12 amino acids.

In this sample, this clone turned up once. V gene TRBV4-1 combines with J gene TRBJ2-6; 7 bases match TRBD1. V shed 4 bases and J 0 bases; nucleotides not matched to a gene: 3. The germline V gene has CDR1 MGHRA and CDR2 YSYEKL. This CDR3 region has 16 residues. CDR3 sequence reads: CASSPGQLSGANVLTF. CDR3 nucleotides: TGCGCCAGCAGCCCGGGACAGCTCTCTGGGGCCAACGTCCTGACTTTC.

The rearrangement joins TRBV19 to TRBJ2-5; the match to TRBD2 covers 9 bases. The V gene end was trimmed by 4 bases and the J gene end by 2 bases; junction bases not matched to a gene: 8. This CDR3 has 16 residues. The germline V gene has CDR1 LNHDA and CDR2 SQIVND (reference sequence). The chain's CDR3 is CASSRGREGWQETQYF. Written as DNA, the CDR3 is TGTGCCAGTAGTAGGGGGCGGGAGGGGTGGCAAGAGACCCAGTACTTC. The variable domain in full, with the rest retrieved from reference TRBV19 and TRBJ2-5, is DGGITQSPKYLFRKEGQNVTLSCEQNLNHDAMYWYRQDPGQGLRLIYYSQIVNDFQKGDIAEGYSVSREKKESFPLTVTSAQKNPTAFYLCASSRGREGWQETQYFGPGTRLLVL.

The J gene is TRBJ1-1, the V gene TRBV9; D remains unclear. The CDR3 consists of 10 residues. Germline V lookup: CDR1 SGDLS, CDR2 YYNGEE. The DNA for the CDR3 is TGTGAATACAAGAACACTGAAGCTTTCTTT. Its translation: CEYKNTEAFF. Full variable domain (remainder filled in from reference TRBV9 and TRBJ1-1): DSGVTQTPKHLITATGQRVTLRCSPRSGDLSVYWYQQSLDQGLQFLIQYYNGEERAKGNILERFSAQQFPDLHSELNLSSLELGDSALYFCEYKNTEAFFGQGTRLTVV.

CDR3 sequence reads: CSASRPTGYEQYF. The CDR3 DNA reads as TGCAGTGCGAGTCGACCGACAGGCTACGAGCAGTACTTC. V usage is TRBV20-1 and J usage is TRBJ2-7; D perhaps matches TRBD1 (6 bases). Germline lookup yields CDR1 DFQATT and CDR2 SNEGSKA (reference sequence). CDR3 size: 13 residues. Trimming removed 6 bases at V and 3 bases at J, with 15 bases between.

The chain combines TRBV30 with TRBJ1-2; D is unclear. The V gene's germline CDR1 is GTSNPN and CDR2 SVGIG (reference sequence). The ends were cut back, 4 bases at V and 2 bases at J, with 11 bases in the middle. CDR3 length: 13 residues. CDR3 amino acids: CAWNPGGNYGYTF. CDR3 coding DNA: TGTGCCTGGAACCCGGGAGGGAACTATGGCTACACCTTC.

The J gene is TRBJ2-7, the V gene TRBV6-6; D is ambiguous. Germline V gene data show CDR1 as MNHNY and CDR2 as SVGAGI (reference sequence). Trimming pared 3 bases from V and 5 bases from J, leaving 5 bases between. This CDR3 contains 11 residues. CDR3 DNA: TGTGCCAGCAGTTATAACAACGAGCAGTACTTC. Translation gives CASSYNNEQYF.

The J gene is TRBJ2-5, the V gene TRBV27; the D gene is possibly TRBD1 (6 bases). The CDR3 contains 13 residues. Germline-derived CDR1 and CDR2 are MNHEY and SMNVEV (reference sequence). The V and J ends lost 3 bases and 5 bases respectively, with 10 bases between them. CDR3 coding DNA: TGTGCCAGCAGTTTCGCAGGGGTGGAGACCCAGTACTTC. The encoded protein is CASSFAGVETQYF.